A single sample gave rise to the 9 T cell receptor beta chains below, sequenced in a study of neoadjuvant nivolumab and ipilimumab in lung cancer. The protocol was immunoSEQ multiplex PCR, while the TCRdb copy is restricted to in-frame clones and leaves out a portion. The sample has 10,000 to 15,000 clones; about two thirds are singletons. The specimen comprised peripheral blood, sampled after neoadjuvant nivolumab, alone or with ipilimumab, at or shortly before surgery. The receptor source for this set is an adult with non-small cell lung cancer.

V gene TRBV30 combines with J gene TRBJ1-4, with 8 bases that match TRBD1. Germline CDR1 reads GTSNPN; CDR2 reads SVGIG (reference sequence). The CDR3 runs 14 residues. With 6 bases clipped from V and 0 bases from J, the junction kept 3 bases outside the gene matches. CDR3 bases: TGTGCCTGTATGACAGGGGCAACTAATGAAAAACTGTTTTTT. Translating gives CACMTGATNEKLFF. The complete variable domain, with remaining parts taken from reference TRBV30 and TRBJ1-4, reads SQTIHQWPATLVQPVGSPLSLECTVEGTSNPNLYWYRQAAGRGLQLLFYSVGIGQISSEVPQNLSASRPQDRQFILSSKKLLLSDSGFYLCACMTGATNEKLFFGSGTQLSVL.

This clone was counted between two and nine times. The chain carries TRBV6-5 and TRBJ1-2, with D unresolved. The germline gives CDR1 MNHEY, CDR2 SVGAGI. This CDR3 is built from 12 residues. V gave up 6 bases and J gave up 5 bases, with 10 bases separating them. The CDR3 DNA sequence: TGTGCCAGCAGCTTCGACACTTATGGCTACACCTTC. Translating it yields CASSFDTYGYTF.

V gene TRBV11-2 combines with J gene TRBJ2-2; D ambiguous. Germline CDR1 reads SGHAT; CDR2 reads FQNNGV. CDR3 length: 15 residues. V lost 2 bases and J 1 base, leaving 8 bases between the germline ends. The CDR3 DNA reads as TGTGCCAGCAGCTTATCGATGGGGAACACCGGGGAGCTGTTTTTT. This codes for CASSLSMGNTGELFF.

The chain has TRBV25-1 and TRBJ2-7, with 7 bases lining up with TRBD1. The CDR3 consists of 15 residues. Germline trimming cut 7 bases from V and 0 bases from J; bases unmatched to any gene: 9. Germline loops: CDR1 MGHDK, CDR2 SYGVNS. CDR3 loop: CASTKPGQNSYEQYF. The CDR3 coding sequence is TGTGCCAGCACTAAACCGGGACAGAACTCCTACGAGCAGTACTTC.

The CDR3 DNA is TGCGCCAGCTGTATGACAGGGGGGTACAATGAGCAGTTCTTC. Protein sequence: CASCMTGGYNEQFF. This sequence joins TRBV5-1 and TRBJ2-1; 9 bases are shared with TRBD1. The V gene's germline CDR1 is SGHRS and CDR2 YFSETQ. The CDR3 consists of 14 residues. The V gene end was trimmed by 7 bases and the J gene end by 4 bases; junction bases not matched to a gene: 6.

DNA of the CDR3: TGTGCCAGCAGCGTAAGACAGGAGGACACTGAAGCTTTCTTT. It yields the protein CASSVRQEDTEAFF. This chain connects TRBV9 to TRBJ1-1; D is perhaps TRBD1 (6 bases). The CDR3 has 14 amino acids. Per germline, CDR1 SGDLS and CDR2 YYNGEE. Trimming left V 1 base short and J 3 bases short, with 10 bases between.

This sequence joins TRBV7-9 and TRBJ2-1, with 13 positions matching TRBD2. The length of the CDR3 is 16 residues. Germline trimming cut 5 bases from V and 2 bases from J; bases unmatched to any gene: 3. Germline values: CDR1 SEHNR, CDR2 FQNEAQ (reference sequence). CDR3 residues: CASSHTSGRAYNEQFF. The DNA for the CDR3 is TGTGCCAGCAGCCACACTAGCGGGAGGGCCTACAATGAGCAGTTCTTC. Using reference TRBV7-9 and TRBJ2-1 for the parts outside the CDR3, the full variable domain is DTGVSQNPRHKITKRGQNVTFRCDPISEHNRLYWYRQTLGQGPEFLTYFQNEAQLEKSRLLSDRFSAERPKGSFSTLEIQRTEQGDSAMYLCASSHTSGRAYNEQFFGPGTRLTVL.

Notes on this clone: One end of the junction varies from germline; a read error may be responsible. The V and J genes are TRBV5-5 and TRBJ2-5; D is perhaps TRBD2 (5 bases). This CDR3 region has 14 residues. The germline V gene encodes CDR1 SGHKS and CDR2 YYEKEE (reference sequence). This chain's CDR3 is CASSQDTSRETQYF. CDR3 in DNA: TGCGCCAGCAGCCAAGACACTAGTCGGGAGACCCAGTACTTC.

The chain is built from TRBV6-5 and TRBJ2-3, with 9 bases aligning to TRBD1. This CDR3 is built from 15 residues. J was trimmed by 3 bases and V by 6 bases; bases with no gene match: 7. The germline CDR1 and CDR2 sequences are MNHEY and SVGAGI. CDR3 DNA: TGTGCCAGCAGCTATACAGGGGGCCTTACAGATACGCAGTATTTT. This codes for CASSYTGGLTDTQYF.